This record covers a single T cell receptor beta chain. Trimming took 4 bases from V and 7 from J, leaving 12 bases between them. This CDR3 spans 14 amino acids. The germline V gene encodes CDR1 SGHRS and CDR2 YFSETQ. This record comes from a study of blood T cell repertoires in COVID-19. As for the study in general: The origin of the acute and convalescent COVID-19 samples was the United States, Italy and Spain. In each case, the material was cDNA or gDNA derived from T cells, B-cell-depleted T cells, or PBMCs.

Per the authors' pipeline: Amplification with reference gene primers provided the estimates of nucleated cell counts. Produced via immunoSEQ multiplex PCR; TCRdb's table is partial and in-frame only. V and J calls and clone size are as listed in that table; D and trimming were resolved from the DNA. Of just over 650,000 clones in the sample, about 87% were seen once. The chain recombines TRBV5-1 with TRBJ1-6, with D possibly TRBD1 on 6 matching bases. The clonotype originates from a woman between 18 and 29 years old with acute or convalescent COVID-19. The specimen was peripheral blood. CDR3 residues: CASSVAGDNSPLHF. The CDR3 DNA follows: TGCGCCAGCAGCGTGGCAGGGGACAATTCACCCCTCCACTTT. Drawing the rest from reference TRBV5-1 and TRBJ1-6, the complete variable domain is KAGVTQTPRYLIKTRGQQVTLSCSPISGHRSVSWYQQTPGQGLQFLFEYFSETQRNKGNFPGRFSGRQFSNSRSEMNVSTLELGDSALYLCASSVAGDNSPLHFGNGTRLTVT.